The source of this TCR beta chain is a study of blood T cell repertoires in COVID-19. Across the whole study: The United States, Italy and Spain were the sources of the acute and convalescent COVID-19 samples. Sources were T cells, B-cell-depleted T cells, or PBMCs; the material itself was cDNA or gDNA.

Participants, roughly 18 to 89 years old, spanned fewer than 30 US areas. Participants in the exposed group had met a COVID-19 case in the 2 weeks before joining the study. Clones were read by immunoSEQ multiplex PCR, and TCRdb kept only the in-frame ones, dropping some. The sample consists of over 200,000 clones, about 87% of them appearing once. The CDR3 length is 18 residues. Germline V CDR1 and CDR2: SGHTA, FQGNSA. V shed 4 bases and J 5 bases; nucleotides not matched to a gene: 12. The genes are TRBV7-2 and TRBJ2-3, with 13 positions matching TRBD2. The receptor's source is a woman aged 25 to 39 who had been exposed to COVID-19. Sequencing input: PBMCs or T cells enriched from blood (not recorded which). The CDR3: CASSSGLAGEGVLDTQYF. CDR3 in DNA: TGTGCCAGCAGCTCCGGACTAGCGGGAGAGGGAGTCTTAGATACGCAGTATTTT.